This TCR beta chain is drawn from a study of vaccination effects on CD4 cells after COVID-19. TCRdb's copy holds only in-frame clones and misses some; the assay was immunoSEQ multiplex PCR. Of about 52,000 clones in the sample, more than 75% were seen once. Note on this clone: Its antigen is unknown.

Expansion of antigen-specific CD4+ T cells with viral peptide pools was carried out by the ViraFEST assay before sequencing. A roughly 10-day culture period preceded the isolation of CD4+ T cells. All vaccine recipients tested negative for nucleocapsid antibodies and had never contracted SARS-CoV-2 infection. Cultures had half their medium replaced with IL-2 medium on days 3 and 7. The sequence derives from a human donor who received a COVID-19 vaccine. The sample here was CD4+ T cells from PBMCs cultured with HCoV-OC43 spike peptides, taken before COVID-19 vaccination. Subset defined: HCoV-OC43 spike overlapping peptide pool stimulation.

CDR3 DNA: TGCGCCAGCAGTGGTAGGGTCACCGGGGAGCTGTTTTTT. The encoded protein is CASSGRVTGELFF. J is TRBJ2-2 and V is TRBV10-1; D is unclear. This CDR3 comprises 13 residues. The germline V gene has CDR1 WNHNN and CDR2 SYGVQD (reference sequence). The germline V and J ends were trimmed by 4 bases and 4 bases, with 7 bases remaining between them.